Listed below are T cell receptor beta chains from one sample, sequenced in a study of T cell responses to AZD1222 COVID-19 vaccine. This table comes from immunoSEQ multiplex PCR, and its TCRdb copy is limited to in-frame clones, with some not included. The top ten clones hold 1.6% of a sample with about 180,000 clones, 85% to 95% of them seen once. Sequencing was performed on peripheral blood, taken 28 days after the second AZD1222 dose. The receptors were gathered from an adult who received the AZD1222 COVID-19 vaccine. Both conserved end residues are part of each CDR3. The D gene is left open where the match is weak. The size field is filled for only some rows; it gives once, few, many or a size class.

size	J	D	V	DNA	CDR3
.	TRBJ1-3	.	TRBV6-5	TGTGCCAGCAGTTACCGCGAGTCTGGAAACACCATATATTTT	CASSYRESGNTIYF
.	TRBJ2-3	TRBD2	TRBV5-1	TGCGCCAGCAGCTTGGCCGCTAGCGGGGGGCCCGTCACAGATACGCAGTATTTT	CASSLAASGGPVTDTQYF
.	TRBJ2-7	.	TRBV5-1	TGCGCCAGCAGCCCCACCCTGGGGCAGGCCTACGAGCAGTACTTC	CASSPTLGQAYEQYF
.	TRBJ2-7	TRBD2	TRBV19	TGTGCCAGTAGTTCCAGCGGGGCTGTCTCCTACGAGCAGTACTTC	CASSSSGAVSYEQYF
once	TRBJ1-2	.	TRBV10-1	TGCGCCAGCGAACGGGACGATGAGGGTGGCTACACCTTC	CASERDDEGGYTF
few	TRBJ1-1	.	TRBV4-1	TGCGCCAGCAGCCAAGAGGGATCCCGGGGGACTGAAGCTTTCTTT	CASSQEGSRGTEAFF
.	TRBJ2-3	.	TRBV19	TGTGCCAGTAGTAACCCCCGACAGGTTAGCACAGATACGCAGTATTTT	CASSNPRQVSTDTQYF
.	TRBJ2-3	.	TRBV7-6	TGTGCCAGCAGCTTAGGGAGCTCCACAGATACGCAGTATTTT	CASSLGSSTDTQYF
.	TRBJ2-3	TRBD2	TRBV2	TGTGCCAGTTGGACTAGCGGGATCCTAATGGATACGCAGTATTTT	CASWTSGILMDTQYF
.	TRBJ2-1	TRBD2	TRBV30	TGTGCCTGGAGGGGCGGGGGGACTAGCTCCTACAATGAGCAGTTCTTC	CAWRGGGTSSYNEQFF
.	TRBJ1-1	TRBD1	TRBV7-9	TGTGCCAGCAGCTCATGGACAGGGCCGAACACTGAAGCTTTCTTT	CASSSWTGPNTEAFF
.	TRBJ1-2	.	TRBV27	TGTGCCAGCAGTTTATCGGCAGGGTCGATCTATGGCTACACCTTC	CASSLSAGSIYGYTF
.	TRBJ2-5	TRBD2	TRBV9	TGTGCCAGCAGCGTCGGAGTAGCGGGAAAAGAGACCCAGTACTTC	CASSVGVAGKETQYF
.	TRBJ1-1	.	TRBV7-3	TGTGCCAGCTCCTTAGTTCGCGGATTGAACACTGAAGCTTTCTTT	CASSLVRGLNTEAFF